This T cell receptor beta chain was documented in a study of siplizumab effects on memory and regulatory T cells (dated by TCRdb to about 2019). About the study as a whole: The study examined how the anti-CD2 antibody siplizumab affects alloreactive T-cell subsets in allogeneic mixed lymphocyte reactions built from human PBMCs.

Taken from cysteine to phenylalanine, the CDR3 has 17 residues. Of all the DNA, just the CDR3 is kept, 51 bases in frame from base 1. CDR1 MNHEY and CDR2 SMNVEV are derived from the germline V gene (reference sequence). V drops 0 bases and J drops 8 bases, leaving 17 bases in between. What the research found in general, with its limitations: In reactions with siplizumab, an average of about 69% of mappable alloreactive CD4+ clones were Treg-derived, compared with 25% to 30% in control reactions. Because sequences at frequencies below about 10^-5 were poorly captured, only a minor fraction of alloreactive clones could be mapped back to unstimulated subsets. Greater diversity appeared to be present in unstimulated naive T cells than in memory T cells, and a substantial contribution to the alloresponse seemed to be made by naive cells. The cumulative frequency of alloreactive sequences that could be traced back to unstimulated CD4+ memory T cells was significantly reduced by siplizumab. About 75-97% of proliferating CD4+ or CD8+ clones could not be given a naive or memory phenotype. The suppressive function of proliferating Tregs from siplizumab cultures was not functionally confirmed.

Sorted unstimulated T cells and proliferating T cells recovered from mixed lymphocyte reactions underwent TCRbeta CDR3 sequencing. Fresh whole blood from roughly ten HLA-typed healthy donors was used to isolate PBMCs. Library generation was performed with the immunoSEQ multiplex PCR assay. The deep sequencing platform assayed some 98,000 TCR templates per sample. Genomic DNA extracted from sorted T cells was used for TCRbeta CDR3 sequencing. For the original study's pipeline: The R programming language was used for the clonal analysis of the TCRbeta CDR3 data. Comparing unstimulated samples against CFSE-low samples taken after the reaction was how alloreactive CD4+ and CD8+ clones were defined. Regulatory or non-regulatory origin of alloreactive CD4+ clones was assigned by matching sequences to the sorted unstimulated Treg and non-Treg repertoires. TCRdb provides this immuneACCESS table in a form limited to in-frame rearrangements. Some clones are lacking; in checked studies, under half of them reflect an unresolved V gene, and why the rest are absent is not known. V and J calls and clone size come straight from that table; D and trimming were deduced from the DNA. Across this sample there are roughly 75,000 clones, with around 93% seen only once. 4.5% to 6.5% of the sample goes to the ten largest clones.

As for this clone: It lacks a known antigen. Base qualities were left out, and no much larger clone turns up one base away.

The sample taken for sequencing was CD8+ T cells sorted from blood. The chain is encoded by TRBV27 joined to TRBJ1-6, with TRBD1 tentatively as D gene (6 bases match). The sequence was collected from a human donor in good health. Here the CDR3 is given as CASSLSWGLGADSPLHF. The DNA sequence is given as TGTGCCAGCAGTTTATCATGGGGGCTTGGGGCAGATTCACCCCTCCACTTT.